These T cell receptor beta chains were read from a single sample in a study of early T cells in non-severe SARS-CoV-2 infection. Via MiXCR, TCRdb re-called the 5' RACE reads, giving one row per CDR3 protein. Altogether around 77,000 distinct CDR3 sequences are present, roughly 5.3% being singletons, with the ten largest covering under 8%. Specimen: whole blood, collected at baseline. Receptors originate from an adult who was a healthcare worker with PCR-confirmed SARS-CoV-2 infection or an uninfected control (not recorded which). Both conserved end residues are part of each CDR3. A D gene is named only where the DNA matches it firmly. Clone size is given for some rows only: seen once, a few or many times, or a class if the clone is expanded.

clone_size	v_call	j_call	d_call	cdr3_nt	cdr3_aa
many	TRBV29-1	TRBJ2-7	-	TGCAGCGTTGAAGGGAGGATCCCCTACGAGCAGTACTTC	CSVEGRIPYEQYF
-	TRBV5-1	TRBJ2-7	TRBD2	TGCGCCAGCAGCTTGGTGACTAGCGGGAGGCCCCACGAGCAGTACTTC	CASSLVTSGRPHEQYF
-	TRBV19	TRBJ2-2	-	TGTGCCAGTAGAGACTCTCCCGGGAGCACCGGGGAGCTGTTTTTT	CASRDSPGSTGELFF
many	TRBV3-1	TRBJ1-5	TRBD1	TGTGCCAGCAGCTGGGGGACAGGGGGGAATCAGCCCCAGCATTTT	CASSWGTGGNQPQHF
-	TRBV6-5	TRBJ2-1	TRBD2	TGTGCCAGCAGTTACTCGCCCAGCGGGAGATCTTGGTCCTACAATGAGCAGTTCTTC	CASSYSPSGRSWSYNEQFF
many	TRBV7-3	TRBJ2-2	-	TGTGCCAGCAGCTCCCGGGGTCCCAAGAACACCGGGGAGCTGTTTTTT	CASSSRGPKNTGELFF
many	TRBV20-1	TRBJ2-7	-	TGCAGTGCTAGAGATCCGGCTAGTGGAACCTACGAGCAGTACTTC	CSARDPASGTYEQYF
many	TRBV27	TRBJ2-1	TRBD2	TGTGCCAGCGGCCGGGACTACCTCTACAATGAGCAGTTCTTC	CASGRDYLYNEQFF
many	TRBV20-1	TRBJ1-5	-	TGCAGTGCTAGAGAAATAAACAGGGTCTCGCAGCCCCAGCATTTT	CSAREINRVSQPQHF
-	TRBV7-3	TRBJ2-7	-	TGTGCCAGCAGCTTATACAGGTCAGGGGTTCTCTACGAGCAGTACTTC	CASSLYRSGVLYEQYF
-	TRBV5-4	TRBJ2-4	TRBD1	TGTGCCAGCAGCCGCCAAGGACAGGGGTTCCTAGCCAAAAACATTCAGTACTTC	CASSRQGQGFLAKNIQYF
few	TRBV5-1	TRBJ2-3	TRBD2	TGCGCCAGCAGCTTGGCCCGGCTAGCGGGAGGGCCTACAGATACGCAGTATTTT	CASSLARLAGGPTDTQYF
many	TRBV3-1	TRBJ2-7	TRBD2	TGTGCCAGCAGCCAAGATTTAGCGGGAGAACTGCCCGTTATCACCTACGAGCAGTACTTC	CASSQDLAGELPVITYEQYF
-	TRBV30	TRBJ1-6	-	TGTGCCTGGAACCTGCGGGGAGATTCACCCCTCCACTTT	CAWNLRGDSPLHF
-	TRBV9	TRBJ2-7	TRBD2	TGTGCCAGCAGCGAGGCTAGCGGGACCTACGAGCAGTACTTC	CASSEASGTYEQYF
many	TRBV12-5	TRBJ1-6	TRBD1	TGTGCTAGTGGTCCCGGTACAGGGGCCTATAATTCACCCCTCCACTTT	CASGPGTGAYNSPLHF
-	TRBV12-3/TRBV12-4	TRBJ2-7	-	TGTGCCAGCAGTTTGTCCCACGAGCAGTACTTC	CASSLSHEQYF
few	TRBV7-9	TRBJ1-5	TRBD1	TGTGCCAGCAGCTCGAGCCTACTTAGGACAGGGGGCGGTCAGCCCCAGCATTTT	CASSSSLLRTGGGQPQHF
few	TRBV20-1	TRBJ2-7	-	TGCAGTGCTTCCCTCAGCGCTCAGGGCCAGTTGGGCGAGCAGTACTTC	CSASLSAQGQLGEQYF
few	TRBV4-1	TRBJ2-3	TRBD2	TGCGCCAGCAGCCAAGATAGTGGCGGGAGAGCAGATACGCAGTATTTT	CASSQDSGGRADTQYF
-	TRBV28	TRBJ2-3	TRBD2	TGTGCCAGCAACTTAGCGGGAGGGCCTACAGATACGCAGTATTTT	CASNLAGGPTDTQYF
few	TRBV5-4	TRBJ2-2	TRBD2	TGTGCCAGCAGCCAACGACTAGCTGTCACCGGGGAGCTGTTTTTT	CASSQRLAVTGELFF
many	TRBV6-6	TRBJ2-3	-	TGTGCCATTTACACAGATACGCAGTATTTT	CAIYTDTQYF
few	TRBV27	TRBJ2-3	-	TGTGCCAGCAGTTTGGGAGCGGTTACTAGCACAGATACGCAGTATTTT	CASSLGAVTSTDTQYF
-	TRBV2	TRBJ2-5	-	TGTGCCTCCGTTCGGGGGCAAGAGACCCAGTACTTC	CASVRGQETQYF
few	TRBV7-8	TRBJ2-1	-	TGTGCCAGCAGTACCGACAGGAGAGAGCAGTTCTTC	CASSTDRREQFF
few	TRBV6-1	TRBJ2-1	-	TGTGCCAGCAGCTCGGAAGCACTCTCCTACAATGAGCAGTTCTTC	CASSSEALSYNEQFF
many	TRBV6-5	TRBJ2-7	-	TGTGCCAGCAGTCGGGGCTACTTCTACGAGCAGTACTTC	CASSRGYFYEQYF
-	TRBV27	TRBJ1-1	TRBD1	TGTGCCAGCAGAAGAAAACAGGGGCCCTCTGAAGCTTTCTTT	CASRRKQGPSEAFF
few	TRBV7-2	TRBJ2-1	-	TGTGCCAGCAGCCCAGAACTAGTGGCGAATGAGCAGTTCTTC	CASSPELVANEQFF
many	TRBV6-5	TRBJ1-2	-	TGTGCCAGCAGTTATGCCGGGGAGTACGGCTACACCTTC	CASSYAGEYGYTF
-	TRBV7-2	TRBJ2-3	-	TGTGCCAGCAGCACACTAGAAAGCACAGATACGCAGTATTTT	CASSTLESTDTQYF
-	TRBV7-2	TRBJ2-2	TRBD1	TGTGCCAGCAGCCCCAGGACAGGGGACTCAGTAGGCGGCACCGGGGAGCTGTTTTTT	CASSPRTGDSVGGTGELFF
many	TRBV5-1	TRBJ2-5	-	TGCGCCAGCAGCTTAATCGCAAAAACGGGATTCGGTCTAGAGACCCAGTACTTC	CASSLIAKTGFGLETQYF